The 13 T cell receptor beta chains below all came from one sample that was sequenced in a study of T cell clonotyping in hematopoietic cell transplantation. The sample's time point: recipient sample about 28 days before transplant, after cytoreduction. Measured with immunoSEQ multiplex PCR; TCRdb has only the in-frame clones, and not every one. The profile covers tens of thousands of clones, with almost 97% appearing a single time and about 1.8% taken by the ten largest. The material was peripheral blood mononuclear cells, obtained before stem cell transplant. These receptor sequences come from a woman aged 45-65 years with acute myeloid leukemia. Some clones in this sample may be carry-over from other donors' samples.

This chain links TRBV29-1 with TRBJ2-1, with a tentative D call TRBD1 (6 bases). The CDR3 sequence is 11 residues long. Looked up from germline, CDR1 is SQVTM and CDR2 is ANQGSEA. V gave up 6 bases and J gave up 8 bases, with 11 bases separating them. The CDR3 reads CSVRGLDEQFF. CDR3 DNA: TGCAGCGTCAGGGGATTAGATGAGCAGTTCTTC.

This clone appeared once. The J gene is TRBJ2-1, the V gene TRBV6-1; a weak D match, TRBD2 (7 bases). Trimming pared 11 bases from V and 4 bases from J, leaving 21 bases between. CDR1 MNHNS and CDR2 SASEGT come from the germline V gene. This CDR3 has 15 amino acids. The CDR3 DNA sequence: TGTGCCGGGAAGGGTGGGAGGGGGAATTACAATGAGCAGTTCTTC. This encodes CAGKGGRGNYNEQFF.

The genes are TRBV9 and TRBJ1-1; 7 bases fit TRBD1. Germline V gene lookup returns CDR1 SGDLS and CDR2 YYNGEE. Trimming took 3 bases from V and 8 from J; bases not matched to a gene: 7. The CDR3 extends over 13 amino acids. Here the CDR3 reads CASSARRDSEAFF. The CDR3 DNA reads as TGTGCCAGCAGCGCCCGTCGGGACAGCGAAGCTTTCTTT.

The chain is built from TRBV2 and TRBJ2-7; TRBD1 matches at 7 bases. CDR3 length equals 15 residues. Trimming removed 6 bases from V and 7 bases from J; junction bases left unmatched: 15. Germline V gene data show CDR1 as SNHLY and CDR2 as FYNNEI. This CDR3 reads CASRVRTGGTVEQYF. CDR3 nucleotide sequence: TGTGCCAGCAGGGTAAGGACAGGAGGTACTGTAGAGCAGTACTTC.

The CDR3 loop is CAISVRDVQDTQYF. DNA of the CDR3: TGTGCCATCAGTGTCCGGGATGTTCAGGATACGCAGTATTTT. The V gene is TRBV10-3, the J gene TRBJ2-3; TRBD2 might be the D (5 bases). V dropped 4 bases and J dropped 6 bases, with 14 bases sitting between them. Germline CDR1 reads ENHRY; CDR2 reads SYGVKD. The CDR3 has 14 amino acids.

The chain combines TRBV30 with TRBJ1-1; D unclear. CDR3 length: 14 residues. With 0 bases removed from V and 5 bases from J, the gap between germline ends came to 13 bases. Germline lookup yields CDR1 GTSNPN and CDR2 SVGIG (reference sequence). The CDR3 is CAWSVLPSGTEAFF. CDR3 coding DNA: TGTGCCTGGAGTGTACTCCCCAGTGGTACTGAAGCTTTCTTT.

The rearrangement links TRBV6-1 to TRBJ2-3; possible D gene TRBD1, 7 bases. This CDR3 spans 14 amino acids. Germline values: CDR1 MNHNS, CDR2 SASEGT. V gave up 5 bases and J gave up 4 bases, with 13 bases separating them. CDR3 amino acids: CASSSGGMADTQYF. CDR3 coding DNA: TGTGCCAGCAGTTCAGGGGGGATGGCAGATACGCAGTATTTT.

This chain connects TRBV7-8 to TRBJ2-2; a possible D gene is TRBD1 (5 bases). The CDR3 is made up of 16 amino acids. Germline V gene data show CDR1 as SGHVS and CDR2 as FQNEAQ. Trimming shortened V by 4 bases and J by 2 bases, and 14 bases separated the two germline ends. The CDR3 bases are TGTGCCAGCAGCTGGACGGACACCTTAAACACCGGGGAGCTGTTTTTT. Residues: CASSWTDTLNTGELFF.

In its sample, this clone was seen once. This sequence joins TRBV2 and TRBJ2-7, with no clear D. V dropped 8 bases and J dropped 0 bases, with 14 bases sitting between them. This CDR3 is built from 14 residues. From germline, CDR1 is SNHLY and CDR2 FYNNEI. CDR3 region: CASCSALSSYEQYF. The DNA of the CDR3 is TGTGCCAGCTGTTCGGCGTTGAGCTCCTACGAGCAGTACTTC.

The chain joins TRBV27 to TRBJ2-7; D unclear. Germline CDR1 reads MNHEY; CDR2 reads SMNVEV (reference sequence). The CDR3 loop spans 12 amino acids. V shed 6 bases and J shed 5 bases, with 11 bases lying between them. CDR3 sequence (DNA): TGTGCCAGCAGCCCCCGGGTTGACGAGCAGTACTTC. Translating it yields CASSPRVDEQYF.

The rearrangement joins TRBV30 to TRBJ1-5; TRBD1 aligns across 9 bases. Germline-derived CDR1 and CDR2 are GTSNPN and SVGIG (reference sequence). This CDR3 has 15 amino acids. Germline trimming cut 4 bases from V and 6 bases from J; bases unmatched to any gene: 10. The CDR3 spells CAWNNRGRMSQPQHF. CDR3 DNA sequence: TGTGCCTGGAACAACAGGGGGCGGATGAGTCAGCCCCAGCATTTT.

This chain connects TRBV18 to TRBJ2-5; possible D gene TRBD1, 5 bases. CDR3 length: 14 residues. From germline, CDR1 is KGHSH and CDR2 LQKENI. V shed 2 bases and J shed 3 bases, with 10 bases lying between them. CDR3: CASSPRGSEETQYF. DNA of the CDR3: TGTGCCAGCTCACCAAGGGGTTCCGAAGAGACCCAGTACTTC.

The genes are TRBV28 and TRBJ1-2; 7 positions match TRBD1. The V gene end was trimmed by 4 bases and the J gene end by 3 bases; junction bases not matched to a gene: 11. This CDR3 is built from 16 residues. The germline V gene encodes CDR1 MDHEN and CDR2 SYDVKM. The CDR3 region is CASSSLTGVGDYGYTF. CDR3 sequence (DNA): TGTGCCAGCAGTTCCCTAACAGGGGTTGGCGACTATGGCTACACCTTC.